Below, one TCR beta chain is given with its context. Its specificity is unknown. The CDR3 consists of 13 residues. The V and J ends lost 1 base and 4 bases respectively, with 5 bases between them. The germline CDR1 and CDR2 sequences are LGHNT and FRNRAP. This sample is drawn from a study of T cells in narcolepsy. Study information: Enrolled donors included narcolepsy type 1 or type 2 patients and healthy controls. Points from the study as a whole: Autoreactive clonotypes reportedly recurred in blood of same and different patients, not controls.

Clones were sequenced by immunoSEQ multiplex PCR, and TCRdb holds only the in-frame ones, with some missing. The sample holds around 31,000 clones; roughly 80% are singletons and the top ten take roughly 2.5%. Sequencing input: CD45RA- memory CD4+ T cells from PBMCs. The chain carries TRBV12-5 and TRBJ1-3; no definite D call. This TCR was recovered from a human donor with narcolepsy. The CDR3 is CASGLGGGNTIYF. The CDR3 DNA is TGTGCTAGTGGTTTGGGAGGCGGAAACACCATATATTTT.